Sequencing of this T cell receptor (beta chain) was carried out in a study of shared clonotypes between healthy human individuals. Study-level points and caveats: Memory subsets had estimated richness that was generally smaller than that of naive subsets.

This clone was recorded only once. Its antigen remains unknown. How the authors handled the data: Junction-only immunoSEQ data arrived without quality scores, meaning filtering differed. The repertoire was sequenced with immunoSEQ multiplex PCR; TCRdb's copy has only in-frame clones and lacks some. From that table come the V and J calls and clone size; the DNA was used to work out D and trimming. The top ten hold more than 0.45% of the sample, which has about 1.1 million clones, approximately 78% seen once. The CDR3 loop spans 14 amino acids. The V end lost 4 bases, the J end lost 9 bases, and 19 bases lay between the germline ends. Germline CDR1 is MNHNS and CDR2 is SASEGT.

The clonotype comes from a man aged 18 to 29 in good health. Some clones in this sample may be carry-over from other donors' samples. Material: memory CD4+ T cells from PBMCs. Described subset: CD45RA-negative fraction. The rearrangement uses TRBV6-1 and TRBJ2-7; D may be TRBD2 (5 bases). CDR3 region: CASSGQVPGVGQYF. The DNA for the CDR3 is TGTGCCAGCAGTGGGCAGGTTCCCGGGGTTGGGCAGTACTTC.